This T cell receptor beta chain came from a study of blood T cells in healthy people across ages. This clonotype was observed a few times. The antigen is unknown. Notes on the study in general: The lack of PBMC sorting stopped any conclusive naive versus antigen-experienced comparison.

V shed 1 base and J shed 1 base, with 10 bases lying between them. This CDR3 spans 15 amino acids. CDR1 and CDR2 from the germline V gene are LGHNA and YSLEER. PCR was performed a second time for about 6 to 12 cycles using a sample-barcoded 5' primer and a J-beta primer mix. TCRdb re-called the 5' RACE reads with MiXCR, one entry per CDR3 protein. The sample holds 550,000 to 700,000 distinct CDR3 sequences; roughly 28% are singletons and the top ten take less than 20%. J is TRBJ2-5 and V is TRBV4-3; D uncertain. The sequence was collected from a woman aged 70-85 years in good health. The sample was blood. The CDR3 DNA sequence: TGCGCCAGCAGCCAAGGAACGGCGCGCCAAGAGACCCAGTACTTC. Encoded protein: CASSQGTARQETQYF.